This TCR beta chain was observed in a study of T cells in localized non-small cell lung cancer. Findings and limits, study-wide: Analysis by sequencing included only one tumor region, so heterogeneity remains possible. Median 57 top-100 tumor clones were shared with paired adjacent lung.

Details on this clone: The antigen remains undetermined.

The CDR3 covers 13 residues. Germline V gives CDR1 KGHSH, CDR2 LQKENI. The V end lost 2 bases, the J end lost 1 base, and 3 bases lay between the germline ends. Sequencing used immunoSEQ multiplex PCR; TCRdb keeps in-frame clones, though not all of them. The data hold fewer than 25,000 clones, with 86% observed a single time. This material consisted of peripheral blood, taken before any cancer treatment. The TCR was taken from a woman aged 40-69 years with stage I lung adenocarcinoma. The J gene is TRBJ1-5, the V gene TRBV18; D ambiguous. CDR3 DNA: TGTGCCAGCTCACCAGGGAGCAATCAGCCCCAGCATTTT. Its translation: CASSPGSNQPQHF. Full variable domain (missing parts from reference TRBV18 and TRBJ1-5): NAGVMQNPRHLVRRRGQEARLRCSPMKGHSHVYWYRQLPEEGLKFMVYLQKENIIDESGMPKERFSAEFPKEGPSILRIQQVVRGDSAAYFCASSPGSNQPQHFGDGTRLSIL.